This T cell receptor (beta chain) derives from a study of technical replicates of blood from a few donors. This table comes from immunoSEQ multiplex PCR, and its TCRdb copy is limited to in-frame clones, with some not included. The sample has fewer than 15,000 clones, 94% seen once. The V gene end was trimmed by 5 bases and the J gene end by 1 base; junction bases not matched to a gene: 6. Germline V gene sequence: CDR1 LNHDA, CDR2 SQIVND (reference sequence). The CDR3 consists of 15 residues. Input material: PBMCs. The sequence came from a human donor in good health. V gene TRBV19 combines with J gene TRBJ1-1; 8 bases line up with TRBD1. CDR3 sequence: CASSARQGRNTEAFF. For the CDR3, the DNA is TGTGCCAGTAGTGCCCGACAGGGGAGGAACACTGAAGCTTTCTTT.